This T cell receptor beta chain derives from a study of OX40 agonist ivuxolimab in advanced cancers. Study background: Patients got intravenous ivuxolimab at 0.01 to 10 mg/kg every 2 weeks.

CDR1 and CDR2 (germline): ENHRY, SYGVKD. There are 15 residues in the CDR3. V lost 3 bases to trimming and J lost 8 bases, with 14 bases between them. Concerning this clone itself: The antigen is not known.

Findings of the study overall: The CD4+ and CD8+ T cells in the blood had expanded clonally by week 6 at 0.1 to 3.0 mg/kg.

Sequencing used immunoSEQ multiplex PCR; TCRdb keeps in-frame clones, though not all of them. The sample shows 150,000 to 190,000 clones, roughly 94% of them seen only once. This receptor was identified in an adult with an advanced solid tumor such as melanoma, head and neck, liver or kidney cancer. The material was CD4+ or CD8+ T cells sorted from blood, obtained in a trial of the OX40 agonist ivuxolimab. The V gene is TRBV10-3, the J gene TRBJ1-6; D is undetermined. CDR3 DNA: TGTGCCATCAGTGAAGGAGGAGGACGGGATTCACCCCTCCACTTT. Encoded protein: CAISEGGGRDSPLHF.